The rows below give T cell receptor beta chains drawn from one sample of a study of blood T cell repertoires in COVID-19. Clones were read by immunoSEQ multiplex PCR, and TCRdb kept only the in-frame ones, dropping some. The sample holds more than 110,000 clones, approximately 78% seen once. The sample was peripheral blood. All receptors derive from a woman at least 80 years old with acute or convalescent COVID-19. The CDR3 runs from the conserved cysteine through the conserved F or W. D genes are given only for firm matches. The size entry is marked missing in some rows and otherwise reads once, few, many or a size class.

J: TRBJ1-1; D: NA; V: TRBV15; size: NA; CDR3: CATSRQGSEAFF; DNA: TGTGCCACCAGCAGACAGGGTTCTGAAGCTTTCTTT
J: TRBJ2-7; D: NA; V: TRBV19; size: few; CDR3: CASSGGLLNEQYF; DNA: TGTGCCAGTAGTGGCGGCCTCCTAAACGAGCAGTACTTC
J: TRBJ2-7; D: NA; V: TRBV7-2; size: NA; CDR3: CASSLAGFEGEQQYF; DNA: TGTGCCAGCAGCTTAGCGGGTTTTGAGGGGGAGCAGCAGTACTTC
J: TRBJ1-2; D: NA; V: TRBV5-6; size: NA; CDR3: CASSSRIGGNYGYTF; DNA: TGTGCCAGCAGCTCACGGATAGGCGGGAACTATGGCTACACCTTC
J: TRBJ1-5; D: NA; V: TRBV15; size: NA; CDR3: CATSRDGRGDQPQHF; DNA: TGTGCCACCAGCAGAGATGGGAGGGGCGATCAGCCCCAGCATTTT
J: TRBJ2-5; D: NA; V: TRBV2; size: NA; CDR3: CASSEGRQIPILETQYF; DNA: TGTGCCAGCAGTGAGGGAAGACAGATCCCTATACTAGAGACCCAGTACTTC
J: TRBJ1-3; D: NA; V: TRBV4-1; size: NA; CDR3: CASSQDSSEGNTIYF; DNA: TGCGCCAGCAGCCAAGATAGCAGCGAGGGAAACACCATATATTTT
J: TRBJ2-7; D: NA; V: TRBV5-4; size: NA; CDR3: CASSLGGPYEQYF; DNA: TGTGCCAGCAGCTTGGGGGGCCCATACGAGCAGTACTTC
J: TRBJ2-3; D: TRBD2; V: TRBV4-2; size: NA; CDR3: CASSQDLQRGGRDTQYF; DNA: TGTGCCAGCAGCCAAGATCTCCAGCGGGGGGGCCGAGATACGCAGTATTTT
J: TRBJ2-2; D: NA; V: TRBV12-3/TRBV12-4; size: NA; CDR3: CASSLRRGGELFF; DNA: TGTGCCAGCAGTCTTAGACGGGGCGGGGAGCTGTTTTTT
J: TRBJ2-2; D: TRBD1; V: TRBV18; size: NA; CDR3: CASSGTGRNTGELFF; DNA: TGTGCCAGCTCAGGGACAGGTCGAAACACCGGGGAGCTGTTTTTT
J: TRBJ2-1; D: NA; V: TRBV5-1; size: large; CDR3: CASSAGWRGSYNEQFF; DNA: TGCGCCAGCAGCGCTGGGTGGAGGGGCTCCTACAATGAGCAGTTCTTC
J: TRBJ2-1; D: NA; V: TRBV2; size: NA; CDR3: CASSPDFNEQFF; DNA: TGTGCCAGCAGTCCGGACTTCAATGAGCAGTTCTTC
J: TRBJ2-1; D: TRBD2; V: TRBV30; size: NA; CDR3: CAWRASGPYNEQFF; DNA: TGTGCCTGGAGGGCTAGCGGGCCCTACAATGAGCAGTTCTTC
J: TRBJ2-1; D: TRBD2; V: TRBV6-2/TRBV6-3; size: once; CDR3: CASSYGLAGYNEQFF; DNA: TGTGCCAGCAGTTACGGACTAGCGGGCTACAATGAGCAGTTCTTC
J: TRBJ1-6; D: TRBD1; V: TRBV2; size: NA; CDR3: CASKDRGLSPLHF; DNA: TGTGCCAGCAAGGACAGGGGGCTTTCACCCCTCCACTTT
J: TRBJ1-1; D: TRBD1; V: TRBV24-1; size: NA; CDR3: CATATGFNTEAFF; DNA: TGTGCCACCGCGACAGGGTTCAACACTGAAGCTTTCTTT
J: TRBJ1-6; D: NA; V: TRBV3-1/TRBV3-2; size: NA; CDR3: CASSQTRGDSPLHF; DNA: TGTGCCAGCAGCCAGACACGGGGGGATTCACCCCTCCACTTT
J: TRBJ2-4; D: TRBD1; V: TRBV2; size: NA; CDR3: CATGQEKNIQYF; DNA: TGTGCCACGGGACAGGAAAAAAACATTCAGTACTTC
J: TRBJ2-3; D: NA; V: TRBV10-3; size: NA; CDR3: CAISDVSGPQRDTQYF; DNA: TGTGCCATCAGTGATGTTAGCGGCCCCCAAAGAGATACGCAGTATTTT
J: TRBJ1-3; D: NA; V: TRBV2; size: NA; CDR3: CASIIGTAGNTIYF; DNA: TGTGCCAGCATTATTGGTACTGCTGGAAACACCATATATTTT
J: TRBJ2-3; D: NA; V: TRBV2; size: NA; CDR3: CASVPGRELNTQYF; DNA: TGTGCCAGCGTGCCGGGGCGGGAATTAAATACGCAGTATTTT
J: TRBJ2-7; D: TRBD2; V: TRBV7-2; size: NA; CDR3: CATVDFGRLANYEQYF; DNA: TGTGCCACCGTAGACTTCGGTCGACTAGCGAACTACGAGCAGTACTTC
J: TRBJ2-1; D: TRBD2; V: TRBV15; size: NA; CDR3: CATSRGGTSGILEQFF; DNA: TGTGCCACCAGCAGAGGGGGGACTAGCGGGATCCTTGAGCAGTTCTTC
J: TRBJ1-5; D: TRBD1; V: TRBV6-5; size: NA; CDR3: CASAGQGGNQPQHF; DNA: TGTGCCAGTGCTGGACAGGGCGGCAATCAGCCCCAGCATTTT
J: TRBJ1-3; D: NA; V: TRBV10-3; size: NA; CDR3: CAINPGGNTIYF; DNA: TGTGCCATCAACCCAGGAGGAAACACCATATATTTT
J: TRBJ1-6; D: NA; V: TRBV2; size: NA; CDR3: CASSEAAVGGQNSPLHF; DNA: TGTGCCAGCAGTGAAGCCGCAGTGGGGGGGCAGAATTCACCCCTCCACTTT
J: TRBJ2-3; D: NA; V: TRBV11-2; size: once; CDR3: CASSLGPFGGEQYF; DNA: TGTGCCAGCAGCTTAGGACCATTCGGCGGGGAGCAGTATTTT
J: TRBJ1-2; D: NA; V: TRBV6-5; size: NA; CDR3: CASSLRQTIYGYTF; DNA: TGTGCCAGCAGTTTGAGACAGACCATCTATGGCTACACCTTC
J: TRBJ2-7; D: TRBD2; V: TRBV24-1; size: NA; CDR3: CATSDLSSGKDVQYF; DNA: TGTGCCACCAGTGATTTATCCAGCGGGAAGGATGTGCAGTACTTC
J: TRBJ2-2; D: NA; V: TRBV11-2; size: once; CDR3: CASSLGRGVTNTGELFF; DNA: TGTGCCAGCAGCTTAGGGCGGGGAGTGACGAACACCGGGGAGCTGTTTTTT
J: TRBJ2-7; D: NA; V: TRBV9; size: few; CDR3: CASSVGPGGSYEQYF; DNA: TGTGCCAGCAGCGTAGGTCCCGGGGGATCCTACGAGCAGTACTTC
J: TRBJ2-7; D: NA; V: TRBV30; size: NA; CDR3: CAWRPRGTSYEQYF; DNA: TGTGCCTGGAGACCCCGGGGTACCTCCTACGAGCAGTACTTC
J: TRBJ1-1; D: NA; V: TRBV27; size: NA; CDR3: CASSFFLNTEAFF; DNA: TGTGCCAGCAGTTTTTTCTTGAACACTGAAGCTTTCTTT
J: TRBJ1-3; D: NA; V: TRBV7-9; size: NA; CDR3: CASRGGQAPNTIYF; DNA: TGTGCCAGCCGCGGGGGGCAGGCCCCAAACACCATATATTTT
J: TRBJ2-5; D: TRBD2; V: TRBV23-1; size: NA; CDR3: CASSRHSGGKETQYF; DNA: TGCGCCAGCAGTCGTCATTCGGGGGGGAAAGAGACCCAGTACTTC
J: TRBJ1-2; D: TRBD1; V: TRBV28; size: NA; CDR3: CASSFLGGQGGGYTF; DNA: TGTGCCAGCAGTTTCCTTGGGGGGCAGGGGGGAGGCTACACCTTC
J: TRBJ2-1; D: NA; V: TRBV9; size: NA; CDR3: CASSVEGVPAYNEQFF; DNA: TGTGCCAGCAGCGTGGAAGGGGTCCCCGCATACAATGAGCAGTTCTTC
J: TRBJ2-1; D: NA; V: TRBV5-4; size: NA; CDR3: CASSFPMSSYNEQFF; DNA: TGTGCCAGCAGCTTTCCCATGAGCTCCTACAATGAGCAGTTCTTC
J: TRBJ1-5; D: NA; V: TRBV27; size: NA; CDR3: CASSFRDQPQHF; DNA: TGTGCCAGCAGTTTCCGGGATCAGCCCCAGCATTTT
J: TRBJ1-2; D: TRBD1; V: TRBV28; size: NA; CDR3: CASSTGQGIGYTF; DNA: TGTGCCAGCAGTACCGGACAGGGTATTGGCTACACCTTC
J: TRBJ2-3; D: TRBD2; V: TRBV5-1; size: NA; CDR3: CASTPSGLGDTQYF; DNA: TGCGCCAGCACCCCTAGCGGGCTAGGGGATACGCAGTATTTT
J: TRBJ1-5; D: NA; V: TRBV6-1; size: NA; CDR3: CASSDRGVGDQPQHF; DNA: TGTGCCAGCAGTGATAGGGGTGTGGGCGATCAGCCCCAGCATTTT
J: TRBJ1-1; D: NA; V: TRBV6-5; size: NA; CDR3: CASSYSEGGVEAFF; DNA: TGTGCCAGCAGTTACTCGGAGGGTGGGGTTGAAGCTTTCTTT
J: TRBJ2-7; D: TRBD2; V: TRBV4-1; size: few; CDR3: CASSQGLAGGYEQYF; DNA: TGCGCCAGCAGCCAAGGGCTAGCGGGAGGTTACGAGCAGTACTTC
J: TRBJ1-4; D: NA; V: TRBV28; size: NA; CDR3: CASKGVRVAKLFF; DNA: TGTGCCAGCAAGGGGGTTCGGGTAGCAAAACTGTTTTTT
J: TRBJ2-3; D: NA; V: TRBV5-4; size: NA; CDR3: CASSLAKSADTQYF; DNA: TGTGCCAGCAGCTTGGCTAAATCCGCGGATACGCAGTATTTT
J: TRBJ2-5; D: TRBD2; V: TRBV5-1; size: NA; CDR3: CASSLGLAGGQETQYF; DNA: TGCGCCAGCAGCTTGGGACTAGCGGGGGGACAAGAGACCCAGTACTTC
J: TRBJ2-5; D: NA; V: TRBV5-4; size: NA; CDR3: CASSLAGVGETQYF; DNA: TGTGCCAGCAGCTTGGCGGGGGTCGGGGAGACCCAGTACTTC
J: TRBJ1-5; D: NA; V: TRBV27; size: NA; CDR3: CASSFSRFYQPQHF; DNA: TGTGCCAGCAGTTTCAGTCGTTTTTATCAGCCCCAGCATTTT
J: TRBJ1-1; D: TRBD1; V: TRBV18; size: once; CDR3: CASSPSGTGLSTEAFF; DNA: TGTGCCAGCTCACCATCCGGGACAGGGCTGAGCACTGAAGCTTTCTTT
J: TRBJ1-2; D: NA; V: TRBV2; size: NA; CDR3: CASSGSRVINGYTF; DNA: TGTGCCAGCAGTGGGAGCAGGGTAATAAATGGCTACACCTTC
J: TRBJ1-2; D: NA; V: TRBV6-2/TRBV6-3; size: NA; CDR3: CASSYTAANYGYTF; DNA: TGTGCCAGCAGTTATACAGCAGCTAACTATGGCTACACCTTC
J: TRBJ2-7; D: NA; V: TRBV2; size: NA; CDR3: CASIQDRRSYEQYF; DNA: TGTGCCAGCATACAGGACAGACGCTCCTACGAGCAGTACTTC